This T cell receptor (beta chain) derives from a study of T-cell reconstitution after alpha-beta-depleted transplantation in children. This clonotype has at least ten counts. Looked up from germline, CDR1 is MNHEY and CDR2 is SMNVEV (reference sequence). With V trimmed by 6 bases and J by 2 bases, 8 bases remained unmatched. The CDR3 consists of 16 residues. Unique molecular identifiers were used to barcode this TCRbeta library. TCRdb fed the PCR reads into MiXCR, producing one record per CDR3 protein. The repertoire consists of about 610,000 distinct CDR3 sequences, with 10% occurring once and the leading ten covering roughly 4%.

The V and J genes are TRBV27 and TRBJ2-7, with 12 bases matching TRBD2. This TCR came from a human donor who donated a stem cell graft to a child with acute myeloid leukemia. The material sequenced was PBMCs from the stem cell graft donor, taken from the stem cell graft. The CDR3 loop is CASRGLAGSFTYEQYF. CDR3 sequence (DNA): TGTGCCAGCAGAGGACTAGCGGGGTCCTTTACCTACGAGCAGTACTTC.